The table lists the clone carrying this T cell receptor beta chain with a count of one. Random hexamers were used to reverse transcribe an amount of about 0.45 to 1 ug RNA. An immunoSEQ multiplex PCR generated amplified TCR beta CDR3 products spanning 54 Vbeta and 13 Jbeta. TCRdb reprocessed the immunoSEQ multiplex PCR reads with MiXCR, giving one entry per CDR3 protein. The top ten hold around 0.2% of the sample, which has approximately 300,000 distinct CDR3 sequences, about nine tenths seen once. The T cells that were sequenced for TCR beta were CD8+ and CD4+ cells from blood. Control patients had untreated stable or active relapsing-remitting multiple sclerosis by revised McDonald criteria. Negative isolation yielded the CD8+ and CD4+ T cells, while FACS enriched the TEMRA cells. CDR1 LGHNT and CDR2 FRNRAP come from the germline V gene. Trimming pared 6 bases from V and 4 bases from J, leaving 12 bases between. CDR3 size: 13 residues.

The data originate from a study of CD8 T cells in Susac syndrome. Sequenced sample: CD8+ T cells from PBMCs. This receptor was obtained from a human donor with multiple sclerosis. The chain couples TRBV12-5 to TRBJ2-5; D gene ambiguous. This CDR3 reads CASGLTPRETQYF. CDR3 coding DNA: TGTGCTAGTGGACTCACCCCCAGAGAGACCCAGTACTTC.